A selection of T cell receptor beta chains follows, all from one sample in a study of T cell responses to AZD1222 COVID-19 vaccine. Using immunoSEQ multiplex PCR, the repertoire was profiled, and TCRdb retains in-frame clones only, with some absent. This table has some 130,000 clones, approximately 85% appearing once. Sequences were derived from peripheral blood, sampled on day 0 of AZD1222 vaccination. The receptors here all came from an adult in good health. CDR3s include the opening cysteine and the closing phenylalanine or tryptophan. The D gene is left open where the match is weak. Clone size, where shown, is once, few, many, or a class for clones that have expanded.

cdr3_nt cdr3_aa clone_size j_call d_call v_call
TGTGCCAGTAGTATAGCCCCAGGGGAGGATGAAAAACTGTTTTTT CASSIAPGEDEKLFF . TRBJ1-4 . TRBV19
TGTGCCAGCAGGGTCCCTCCGGGACAGGCCTATGGCTACACCTTC CASRVPPGQAYGYTF few TRBJ1-2 TRBD1 TRBV6-5
TGTGCCACCAGTCAGGGCGGGCCCACAGATACGCAGTATTTT CATSQGGPTDTQYF . TRBJ2-3 . TRBV24-1
TGTGCCAGCAGCGCCCAGGTTTTGGCTACTAATGAAAAACTGTTTTTT CASSAQVLATNEKLFF . TRBJ1-4 . TRBV9
TGTGCCAGCAGCCCATATGCCGGACAGGCGAGCTATGGCTACACCTTC CASSPYAGQASYGYTF . TRBJ1-2 TRBD1 TRBV7-8
TGTGCCAGCAGCCCCCTGACAGGGGCCAACTACGAGCAGTACTTC CASSPLTGANYEQYF . TRBJ2-7 TRBD1 TRBV9
TGTGCCACCTCCAGCCCGAATGAGCAGTTCTTC CATSSPNEQFF . TRBJ2-1 . TRBV19
TGTGCCAGCAGCGTAGGAATAGCGGGAAACACCGGGGAGCTGTTTTTT CASSVGIAGNTGELFF . TRBJ2-2 TRBD2 TRBV9
TGTGGAGGACAGGGAATTCCTGGGGCCAACGTCCTGACTTTC CGGQGIPGANVLTF few TRBJ2-6 TRBD1 TRBV5-4
TGCAGCGCCATTTATGATAGCAATCAGCCCCAGCATTTT CSAIYDSNQPQHF . TRBJ1-5 . TRBV29-1
TGTGCCAGCAGCGTAGGTGGAACTGAAGCTTTCTTT CASSVGGTEAFF . TRBJ1-1 . TRBV9
TGTGCCAGCAGCCAAGGCTACGTGGGGGGCGAGCAGTTCTTC CASSQGYVGGEQFF . TRBJ2-1 . TRBV3-1/TRBV3-2
TGTGCCAGCAGTGAAATCTCTACCGGGGAGCTGTTTTTT CASSEISTGELFF . TRBJ2-2 . TRBV2
TGTGCCAGCAGTGGAGGACTAGCTCGAGAGACCCAGTACTTC CASSGGLARETQYF . TRBJ2-5 TRBD2 TRBV6-2/TRBV6-3
TGCAGTGCGTTAGAGAACACTGAAGCTTTCTTT CSALENTEAFF . TRBJ1-1 . TRBV20-1
TGTGCCAGCAGTTACTCGAACTGGTATAACACCGGGGAGCTGTTTTTT CASSYSNWYNTGELFF once TRBJ2-2 . TRBV6-5
TGTGCCAGCAGCTTTATGGGTGCCGGGGGGGGGCGAATAGAAAACATTCAGTACTTC CASSFMGAGGGRIENIQYF once TRBJ2-4 TRBD2 TRBV7-2
TGTGCCAGCAGTTTATATTCAAACAGGGGTAGGCGGTACGAGCAGTACTTC CASSLYSNRGRRYEQYF . TRBJ2-7 TRBD1 TRBV27
TGCGCCAGCAGCCAAGATTGGGGGGGAAACTACGAGCAGTACTTC CASSQDWGGNYEQYF once TRBJ2-7 TRBD2 TRBV4-3
TGTGCCAGCAGGGCCAGGGACAGATACAATGGCTACACCTTC CASRARDRYNGYTF . TRBJ1-2 TRBD1 TRBV5-4
TGTGCCAGCAGAAAGGGACTAGCTAGCACAGATACGCAGTATTTT CASRKGLASTDTQYF once TRBJ2-3 TRBD2 TRBV3-1/TRBV3-2
TGTGCCAGCGGGGGAGGTCCAGATACGCAGTATTTT CASGGGPDTQYF . TRBJ2-3 . TRBV6-1
TGTGCCAGCAGCGAAAGACTCGGTATGGGTTCACCCCTCCACTTT CASSERLGMGSPLHF . TRBJ1-6 . TRBV5-4
TGTGCCAGCAGCTTAAGTCCCATTAGGGTCGAGCAGTACTTC CASSLSPIRVEQYF once TRBJ2-7 . TRBV11-2
TGTGCCAGCAGGTTTACAGGGGGAGAGCAGTACTTC CASRFTGGEQYF . TRBJ2-7 TRBD1 TRBV6-5
TGTGCCAGCAGCTTACAACGGGCTTCAGGAGAGCAGTACTTC CASSLQRASGEQYF . TRBJ2-7 . TRBV7-2
TGTGCCAGCAGCTTGTGGACTTGGAGGTATTCACCCCTCCACTTT CASSLWTWRYSPLHF . TRBJ1-6 . TRBV5-6
TGTGCCAGCAGCTTAGCGGGGACAGGGTCAGGCTATGGCTACACCTTC CASSLAGTGSGYGYTF . TRBJ1-2 TRBD1 TRBV7-9
TGCGCCAGCAGCCTTACCGGGACACCAAACACTGAAGCTTTCTTT CASSLTGTPNTEAFF . TRBJ1-1 . TRBV5-1
TGTGCCAGCAGCTTAGAAACAGTTGGAAACACCATATATTTT CASSLETVGNTIYF . TRBJ1-3 . TRBV11-2
TGTGCCAGCTTGGAAGGGGGCGGCTATGGCTACACCTTC CASLEGGGYGYTF . TRBJ1-2 TRBD1 TRBV25-1
TGCGCCAGCAGCTTAAGCGGGGGAGCCATCAATGAGCAGTTCTTC CASSLSGGAINEQFF . TRBJ2-1 TRBD2 TRBV5-1
TGTGCCAGCAGTTACTCGAGGCAGACGAACACTGAAGCTTTCTTT CASSYSRQTNTEAFF . TRBJ1-1 . TRBV6-5
TGTGCCAGCAGCCGCCAGGGGCTACTTGGCTACACCTTC CASSRQGLLGYTF few TRBJ1-2 . TRBV2
TGCAGTGCTAGTCCAGGGGACTATGGCTACACCTTC CSASPGDYGYTF . TRBJ1-2 . TRBV20-1
TGTGCCAGCAGCTGGTTGCGGGGATTCTCTGGAAACACCATATATTTT CASSWLRGFSGNTIYF . TRBJ1-3 . TRBV6-2/TRBV6-3
TGTGCCAGCTCACCCTTTACAGGGGTTTCAGAGACCCAGTACTTC CASSPFTGVSETQYF once TRBJ2-5 TRBD1 TRBV18
TGTGCCAGCAGCTTAGCCGGGGGCGCTGAAAAACTGTTTTTT CASSLAGGAEKLFF once TRBJ1-4 . TRBV7-2
TGTGCCAGTAGTACAGGCGGGACAGGGGGCTATGGCTACACCTTC CASSTGGTGGYGYTF . TRBJ1-2 TRBD1 TRBV19
TGTGCCAGCAGGGAAGGGGGTTCTAATGAAAAACTGTTTTTT CASREGGSNEKLFF . TRBJ1-4 . TRBV6-1